This T cell receptor beta chain was recovered during a study of circulating and synovial CD4+ cells in juvenile arthritis. This table comes from immunoSEQ multiplex PCR, and its TCRdb copy is limited to in-frame clones, with some not included. The table shows around 32,000 clones, with just under 95% occurring only once. Specimen: CD4+ T cells from blood. This sequence originates from a human donor with juvenile idiopathic arthritis.

DNA for the CDR3: TGTGCCACTACGTTGGACACTGGCGGCACCATATATTTT. Protein product: CATTLDTGGTIYF. The gene calls are TRBV6-5 and TRBJ1-3; TRBD1 might be the D (5 bases). V gave up 10 bases and J gave up 9 bases, with 19 bases separating them. The CDR3 spans 13 residues. Germline-derived CDR1 and CDR2 are MNHEY and SVGAGI.